The TCR beta chain under discussion was sequenced for a study of T-cell reconstitution after alpha-beta-depleted transplantation in children. General study findings and limits: Fresh T-cell production supplied most of the T-cell counts and diversity seen one year after transplant. After transplant, high TCRbeta diversity at day 60 in some patients arose from surviving recipient T cells and thymic progenitors. Several hundred rapidly expanded clones from non-depleted graft cells reportedly supplied alpha-beta T cells about two months post-transplant.

Using unique molecular identifiers, the investigators prepared the TCRbeta library. MiXCR was run by TCRdb on the PCR reads, yielding one entry per CDR3 protein. The sample yields 400,000 to 450,000 distinct CDR3 sequences, approximately 42% seen once. The CDR3 is made up of 13 amino acids. Per the germline V gene, CDR1 is MDHEN and CDR2 is SYDVKM. Trimming removed 5 bases from V and 9 bases from J, with 14 bases in between. Details on this clonotype: Its antigen is unidentified.

The sequenced sample was PBMCs, obtained before TCRalphabeta/CD19-depleted stem cell transplant. This receptor was obtained from a girl under 10 years old with aplastic anemia, due to receive a stem cell transplant. The chain carries TRBV28 and TRBJ2-1, with D possibly being TRBD2 (6 bases). The CDR3 sequence: CASSLLAGREQFF. The CDR3 nucleotides are TGTGCCAGCAGTCTACTAGCAGGGCGTGAGCAGTTCTTC.